This TCR beta chain appears in the sequencing data of a study of T cells in Graves' hyperthyroidism and ophthalmopathy. Study-wide findings and caveats: With a median lead of 6.5 months before onset, the model predicted ophthalmopathy. In the analysis, a 13 V-J model separated ophthalmopathy from stable hyperthyroidism.

Orbital computed tomography, thyroid ultrasound, serum thyroxine and TRAb, and clinical symptoms together informed the diagnoses. There were TCR beta CDR3 regions amplified from RNA transcripts. Carried out on the TCR CDR3, a first-round RT-PCR used the HTBI primer set. TCRdb reprocessed the multiplex PCR reads via MiXCR and lists one record per CDR3 protein. The repertoire holds hundreds of thousands of distinct CDR3 sequences, with roughly 20% as singletons. Germline V gene data show CDR1 as LGHDT and CDR2 as YNNKEL (reference sequence). Trimming shortened V by 0 bases and J by 4 bases, and 12 bases separated the two germline ends. The CDR3 totals 16 residues. A remark on this clonotype: Its antigen remains unknown.

Sequencing input: blood. The rearrangement joins TRBV3-1 to TRBJ1-4; D is undetermined. This clonotype originated in a man between 25 and 39 years old with Graves' ophthalmopathy. The CDR3 DNA reads TGTGCCAGCAGCCAAGAAAAGACGACCGTTAATGAAAAACTGTTTTTT. It translates to CASSQEKTTVNEKLFF.